This T cell receptor (beta chain) was identified in a study of cytomegalovirus exposure and HLA in healthy donors. The overall study: An early data release held 70 million to 90 million unique TCRs from HLA-typed donors.

V was cut by 0 bases and J by 4 bases, with 18 bases left in between. Germline loops: CDR1 GTSNPN, CDR2 SVGIG (reference sequence). The CDR3 contains 16 residues. PCR employed 60 Vbeta and 13 Jbeta primers. Sequencing used immunoSEQ multiplex PCR; TCRdb keeps in-frame clones, though not all of them. The specimen's table records around 75,000 clones. Concerning this clone itself: Its specificity is unknown.

Study-wide results and limits: Analyses of presence and absence presupposed an approximately uniform sequencing depth across donors.

This sequence joins TRBV30 and TRBJ1-2; perhaps TRBD1 as D (6 bases). This TCR was recovered from a man aged 45 to 65 in good health and CMV-seropositive. Sequencing input: PBMCs. The CDR3 coding sequence is TGTGCCTGGAGTGTCGCGCCGTTGACAGGTCGCTATGGCTACACCTTC. Its translation: CAWSVAPLTGRYGYTF.